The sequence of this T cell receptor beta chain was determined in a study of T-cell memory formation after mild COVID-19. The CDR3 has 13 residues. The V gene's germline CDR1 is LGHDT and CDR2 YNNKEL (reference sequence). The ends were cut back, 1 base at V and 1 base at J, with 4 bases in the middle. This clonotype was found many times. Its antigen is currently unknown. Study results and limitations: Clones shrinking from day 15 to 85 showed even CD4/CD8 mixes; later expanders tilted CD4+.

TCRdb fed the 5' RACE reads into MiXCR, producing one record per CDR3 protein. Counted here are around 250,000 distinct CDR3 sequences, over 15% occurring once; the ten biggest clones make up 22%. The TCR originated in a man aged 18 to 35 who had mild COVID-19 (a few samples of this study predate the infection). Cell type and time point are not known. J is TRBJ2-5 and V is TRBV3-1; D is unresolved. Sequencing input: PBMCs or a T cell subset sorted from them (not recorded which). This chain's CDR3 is CASSQVGQETQYF. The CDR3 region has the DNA TGTGCCAGCAGCCAAGTCGGCCAAGAGACCCAGTACTTC.